The clone carrying this T cell receptor beta chain was seen at least ten times. Its matching antigen is unknown. This sample was included in a study of T cells after yellow fever vaccination. General observations from the study: Secondary responses were weaker yet peaked faster, day 5 versus 15. Only a small proportion of the clonotypes turned up in both the CD4 and the CD8 compartments, likely arising from convergent recombination. Most primary-vaccination clones recurred post-booster (around 95% CD4, 88% CD8).

They built TCR cDNA with 5'RACE template switching, a step that put in a universal primer site and UMIs. TCRdb re-called the 5' RACE reads through MiXCR, storing one row per CDR3 protein. The table lists 250,000 to 400,000 distinct CDR3 sequences, around 4.4% of them singletons. Germline V gene data show CDR1 as MNHEY and CDR2 as SVGAGI. V lost 6 bases and J 4 bases, leaving 15 bases between the germline ends. The CDR3 spans 14 residues. The receptor was isolated from a man aged 18 to 35 who received the YFV17D yellow fever vaccine. The sample here was PBMCs, taken 15 days after the yellow fever booster vaccination. The rearrangement uses TRBV6-5 and TRBJ1-2; D call uncertain. The CDR3 DNA follows: TGTGCCAGCAGGGCAAGACGGGGAAGCTATGGCTACACCTTC. Its translation: CASRARRGSYGYTF.